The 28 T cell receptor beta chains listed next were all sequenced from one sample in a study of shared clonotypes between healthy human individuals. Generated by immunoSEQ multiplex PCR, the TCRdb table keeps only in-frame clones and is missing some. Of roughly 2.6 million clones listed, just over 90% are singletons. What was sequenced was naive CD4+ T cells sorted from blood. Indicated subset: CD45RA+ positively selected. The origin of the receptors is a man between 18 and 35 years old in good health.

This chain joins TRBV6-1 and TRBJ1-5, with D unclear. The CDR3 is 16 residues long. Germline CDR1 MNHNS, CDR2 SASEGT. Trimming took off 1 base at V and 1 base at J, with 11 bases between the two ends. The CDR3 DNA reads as TGTGCCAGCAGTGAAGGGTGGGGATTCAGCAATCAGCCCCAGCATTTT. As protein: CASSEGWGFSNQPQHF.

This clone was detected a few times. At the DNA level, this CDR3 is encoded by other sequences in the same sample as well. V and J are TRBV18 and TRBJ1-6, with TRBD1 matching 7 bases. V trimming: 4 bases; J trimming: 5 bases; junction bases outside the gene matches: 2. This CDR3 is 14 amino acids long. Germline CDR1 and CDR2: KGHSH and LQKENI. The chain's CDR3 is CASSLGQDNSPLHF. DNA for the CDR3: TGTGCCAGCTCACTAGGACAGGATAATTCACCCCTCCACTTT.

As DNA, the CDR3 is TGTGCCAGCAGCTTGGGGCGCGACAGGGTCGGAGATACGCAGTATTTT. The encoded protein is CASSLGRDRVGDTQYF. The chain carries TRBV5-8 and TRBJ2-3; 7 positions match TRBD1. The junction had 9 bases not matched to a gene; V was cut back by 0 bases and J by 5 bases. The length of the CDR3 is 16 residues. Germline lookup yields CDR1 SGHTS and CDR2 YDEGEE.

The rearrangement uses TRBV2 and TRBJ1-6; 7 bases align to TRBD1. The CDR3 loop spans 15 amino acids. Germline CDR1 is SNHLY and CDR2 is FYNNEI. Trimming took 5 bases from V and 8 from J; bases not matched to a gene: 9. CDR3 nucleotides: TGTGCCAGCAGTCGGACCCGGGACAGCTATTCACCCCTCCACTTT. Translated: CASSRTRDSYSPLHF.

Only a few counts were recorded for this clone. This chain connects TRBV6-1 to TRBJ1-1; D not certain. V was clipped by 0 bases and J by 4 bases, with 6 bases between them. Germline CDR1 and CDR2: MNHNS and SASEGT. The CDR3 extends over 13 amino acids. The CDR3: CASSEAAGTEAFF. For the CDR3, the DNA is TGTGCCAGCAGTGAAGCGGCGGGCACTGAAGCTTTCTTT.

CDR3 loop: CASSPRTVENQPQHF. The DNA of the CDR3 is TGTGCCAGCAGTCCCCGGACCGTTGAGAATCAGCCCCAGCATTTT. This chain connects TRBV27 to TRBJ1-5; D gene ambiguous. The CDR3 contains 15 residues. V lost 5 bases and J 4 bases, leaving 15 bases between the germline ends. In germline, CDR1 is MNHEY, CDR2 SMNVEV (reference sequence).

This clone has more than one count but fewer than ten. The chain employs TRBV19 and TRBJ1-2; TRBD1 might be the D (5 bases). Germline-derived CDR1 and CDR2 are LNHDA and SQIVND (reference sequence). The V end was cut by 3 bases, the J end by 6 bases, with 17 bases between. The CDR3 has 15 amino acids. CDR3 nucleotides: TGTGCCAGTAGTATGATATCGGGGGGAGCGGATGGCTACACCTTC. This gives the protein CASSMISGGADGYTF.

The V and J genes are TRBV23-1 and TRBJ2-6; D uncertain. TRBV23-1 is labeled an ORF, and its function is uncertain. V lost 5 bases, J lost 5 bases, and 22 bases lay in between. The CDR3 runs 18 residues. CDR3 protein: CASSRLGPQQSRANVLTF. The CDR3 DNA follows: TGCGCCAGCAGTAGATTAGGGCCGCAACAAAGTCGGGCCAACGTCCTGACTTTC.

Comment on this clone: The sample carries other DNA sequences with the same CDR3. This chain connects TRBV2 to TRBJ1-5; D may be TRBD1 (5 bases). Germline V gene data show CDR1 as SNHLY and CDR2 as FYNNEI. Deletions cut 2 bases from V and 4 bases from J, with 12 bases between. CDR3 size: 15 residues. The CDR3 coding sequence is TGTGCCAGCAGTGAACGGGGACTAGGGAATCAGCCCCAGCATTTT. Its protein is CASSERGLGNQPQHF.

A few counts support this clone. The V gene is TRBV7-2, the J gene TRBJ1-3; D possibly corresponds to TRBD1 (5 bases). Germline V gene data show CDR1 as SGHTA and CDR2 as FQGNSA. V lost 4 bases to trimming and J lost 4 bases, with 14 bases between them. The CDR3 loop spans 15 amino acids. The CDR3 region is CASSSVGAPGNTIYF. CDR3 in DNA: TGTGCCAGCAGCTCGGTAGGGGCGCCAGGAAACACCATATATTTT.

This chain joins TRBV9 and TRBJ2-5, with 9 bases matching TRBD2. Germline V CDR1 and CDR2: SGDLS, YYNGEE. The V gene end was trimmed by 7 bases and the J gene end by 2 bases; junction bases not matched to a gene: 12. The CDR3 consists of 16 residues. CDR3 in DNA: TGTGCCAGCTCTAAATCAGGGCTAGCGGGGCAAGAGACCCAGTACTTC. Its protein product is CASSKSGLAGQETQYF.

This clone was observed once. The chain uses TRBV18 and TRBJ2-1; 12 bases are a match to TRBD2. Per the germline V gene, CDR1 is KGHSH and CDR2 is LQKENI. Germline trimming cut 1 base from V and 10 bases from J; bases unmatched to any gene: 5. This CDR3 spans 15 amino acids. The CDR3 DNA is TGTGCCAGCTCACCACTCCTAGCGGGAGGGGAAGAGCAGTTCTTC. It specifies CASSPLLAGGEEQFF.

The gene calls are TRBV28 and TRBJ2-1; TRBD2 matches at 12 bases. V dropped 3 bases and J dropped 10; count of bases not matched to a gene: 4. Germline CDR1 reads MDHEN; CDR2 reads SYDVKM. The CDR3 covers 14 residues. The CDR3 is CASSFGLAGREQFF. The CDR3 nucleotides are TGTGCCAGCAGTTTTGGACTAGCGGGACGCGAGCAGTTCTTC.

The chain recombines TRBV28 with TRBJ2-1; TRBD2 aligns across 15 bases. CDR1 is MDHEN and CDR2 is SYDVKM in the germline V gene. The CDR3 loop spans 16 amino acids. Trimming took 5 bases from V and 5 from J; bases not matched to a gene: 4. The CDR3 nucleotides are TGTGCCAGCAGTCCGGGGACTAGCGGGGGGCACAATGAGCAGTTCTTC. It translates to CASSPGTSGGHNEQFF.

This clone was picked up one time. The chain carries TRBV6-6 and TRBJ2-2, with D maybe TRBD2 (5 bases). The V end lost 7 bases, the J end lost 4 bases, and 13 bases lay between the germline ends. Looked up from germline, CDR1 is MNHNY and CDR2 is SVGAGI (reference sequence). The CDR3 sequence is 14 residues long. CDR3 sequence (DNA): TGTGCCAGCACCAAGCCCAGCGGCACCGGGGAGCTGTTTTTT. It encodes CASTKPSGTGELFF.

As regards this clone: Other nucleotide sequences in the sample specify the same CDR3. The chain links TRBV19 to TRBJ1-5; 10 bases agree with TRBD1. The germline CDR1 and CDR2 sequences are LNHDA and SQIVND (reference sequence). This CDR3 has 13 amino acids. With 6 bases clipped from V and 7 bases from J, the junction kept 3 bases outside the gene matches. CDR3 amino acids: CASSQDRGQPQHF. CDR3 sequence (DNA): TGTGCCAGTAGCCAGGACAGGGGGCAGCCCCAGCATTTT.

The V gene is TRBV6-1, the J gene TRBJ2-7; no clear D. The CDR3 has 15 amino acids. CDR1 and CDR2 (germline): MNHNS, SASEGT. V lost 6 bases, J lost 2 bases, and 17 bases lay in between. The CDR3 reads CASRLTSFETYEQYF. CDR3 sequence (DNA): TGTGCCAGCAGACTCACGTCCTTTGAGACCTACGAGCAGTACTTC.

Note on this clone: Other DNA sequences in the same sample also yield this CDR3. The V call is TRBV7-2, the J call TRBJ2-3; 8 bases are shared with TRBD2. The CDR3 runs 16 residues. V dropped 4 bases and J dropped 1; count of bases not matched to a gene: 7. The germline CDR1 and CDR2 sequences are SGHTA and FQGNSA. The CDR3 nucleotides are TGTGCCAGCAGCTACGTAGCGGGGCAAGGCACAGATACGCAGTATTTT. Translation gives CASSYVAGQGTDTQYF.

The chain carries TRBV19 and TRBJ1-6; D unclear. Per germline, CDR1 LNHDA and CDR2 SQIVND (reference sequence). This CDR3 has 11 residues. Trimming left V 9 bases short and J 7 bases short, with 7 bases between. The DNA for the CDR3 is TGTGCCAGGCGGAAGAATTCACCCCTCCACTTT. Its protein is CARRKNSPLHF.

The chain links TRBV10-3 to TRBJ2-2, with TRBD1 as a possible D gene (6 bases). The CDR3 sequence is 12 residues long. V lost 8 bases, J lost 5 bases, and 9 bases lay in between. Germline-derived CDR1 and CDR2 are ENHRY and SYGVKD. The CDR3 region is CAISRGTGELFF. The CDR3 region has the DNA TGTGCCATCTCCAGGGGAACCGGGGAGCTGTTTTTT.

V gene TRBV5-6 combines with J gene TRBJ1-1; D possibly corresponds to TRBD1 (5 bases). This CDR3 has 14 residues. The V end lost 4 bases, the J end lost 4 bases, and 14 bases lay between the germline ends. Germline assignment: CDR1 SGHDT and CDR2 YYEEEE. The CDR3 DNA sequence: TGTGCCAGCAGCCCCCCTCCGGGGGGCACTGAAGCTTTCTTT. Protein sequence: CASSPPPGGTEAFF.

DNA of the CDR3: TGTGCCAGCAGTGTAGGGGGCGAGCCCACCTACGAGCAGTACTTC. Translating it yields CASSVGGEPTYEQYF. The genes are TRBV2 and TRBJ2-7, with TRBD1 identical over 7 bases. The CDR3 covers 15 residues. The germline gives CDR1 SNHLY, CDR2 FYNNEI. After removal of 4 bases from V and 2 bases from J, the junction contained 8 bases not matched to a gene. Full variable domain (remainder filled in from reference TRBV2 and TRBJ2-7): EPEVTQTPSHQVTQMGQEVILRCVPISNHLYFYWYRQILGQKVEFLVSFYNNEISEKSEIFDDQFSVERPDGSNFTLKIRSTKLEDSAMYFCASSVGGEPTYEQYFGPGTRLTVT.

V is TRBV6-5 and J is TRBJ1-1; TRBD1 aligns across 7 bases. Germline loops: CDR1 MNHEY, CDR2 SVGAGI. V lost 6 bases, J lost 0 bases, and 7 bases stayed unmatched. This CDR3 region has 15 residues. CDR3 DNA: TGTGCCAGCAGCCGACAGGGCTTCATGAACACTGAAGCTTTCTTT. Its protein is CASSRQGFMNTEAFF.

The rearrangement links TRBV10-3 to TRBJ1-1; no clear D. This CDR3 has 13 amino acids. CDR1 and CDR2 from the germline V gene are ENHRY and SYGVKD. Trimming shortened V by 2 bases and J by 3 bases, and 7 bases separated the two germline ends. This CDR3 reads CAISEAGHTEAFF. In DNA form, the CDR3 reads TGTGCCATCAGTGAGGCGGGCCACACTGAAGCTTTCTTT.

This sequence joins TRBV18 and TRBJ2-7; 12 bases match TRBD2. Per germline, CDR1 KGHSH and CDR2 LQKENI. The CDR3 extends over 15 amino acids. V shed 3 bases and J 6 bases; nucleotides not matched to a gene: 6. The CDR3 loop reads CASSPTSGSSGEQYF. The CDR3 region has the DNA TGTGCCAGCTCACCGACTAGCGGGAGCTCTGGCGAGCAGTACTTC.

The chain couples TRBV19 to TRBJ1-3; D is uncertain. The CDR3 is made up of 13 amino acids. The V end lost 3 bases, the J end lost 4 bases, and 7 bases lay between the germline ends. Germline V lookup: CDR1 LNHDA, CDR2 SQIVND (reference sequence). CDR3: CASSIMVGNTIYF. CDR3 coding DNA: TGTGCCAGTAGTATCATGGTAGGAAACACCATATATTTT.

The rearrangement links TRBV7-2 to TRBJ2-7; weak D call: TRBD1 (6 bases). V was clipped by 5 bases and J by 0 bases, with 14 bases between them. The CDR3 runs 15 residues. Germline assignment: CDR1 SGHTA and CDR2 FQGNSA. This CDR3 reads CASSDTGHSSYEQYF. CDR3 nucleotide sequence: TGTGCCAGCAGCGACACAGGGCATAGCTCCTACGAGCAGTACTTC. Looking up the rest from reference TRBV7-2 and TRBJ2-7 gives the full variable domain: GAGVSQSPSNKVTEKGKDVELRCDPISGHTALYWYRQSLGQGLEFLIYFQGNSAPDKSGLPSDRFSAERTGGSVSTLTIQRTQQEDSAVYLCASSDTGHSSYEQYFGPGTRLTVT.

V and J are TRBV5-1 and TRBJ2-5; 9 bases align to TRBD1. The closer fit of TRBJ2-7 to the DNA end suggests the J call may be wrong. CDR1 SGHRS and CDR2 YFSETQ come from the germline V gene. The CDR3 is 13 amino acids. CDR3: CASSRDRVGEQYF. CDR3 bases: TGCGCCAGCAGCAGGGACAGGGTCGGCGAGCAGTACTTC.